Listed below are T cell receptor beta chains from one sample, sequenced in a study of blood T cell repertoires in COVID-19. Using immunoSEQ multiplex PCR, the repertoire was profiled, and TCRdb retains in-frame clones only, with some absent. The sample shows over 200,000 clones, 90% of them seen only once. The sample taken for sequencing was PBMCs or T cells enriched from blood (not recorded which). These receptors originate from a man aged 25-40 years who had been exposed to COVID-19. The CDR3 runs from the conserved cysteine through the conserved F or W. The order of the fields is J gene, V gene, D gene, clone size, CDR3 protein, CDR3 DNA. A D gene is named only where the DNA matches it firmly. Size is stated for part of the rows, as once, few or many counts, or as a class when the clone is expanded.

J: TRBJ2-7
V: TRBV30
D: TRBD1
size: NA
CDR3: CAWSVRSDKGALNEQYF
DNA: TGTGCCTGGAGTGTACGTAGCGACAAGGGGGCACTCAACGAGCAGTACTTC

J: TRBJ2-5
V: TRBV6-2/TRBV6-3
D: TRBD1
size: NA
CDR3: CASSPDRGRKTQYF
DNA: TGTGCCAGCAGCCCCGACAGGGGGCGCAAGACCCAGTACTTC

J: TRBJ1-1
V: TRBV7-2
D: NA
size: NA
CDR3: CASSPGGGAVNTEAFF
DNA: TGTGCCAGCAGCCCCGGAGGAGGGGCGGTGAACACTGAAGCTTTCTTT

J: TRBJ1-1
V: TRBV7-9
D: NA
size: NA
CDR3: CASSLERGSTEAFF
DNA: TGTGCCAGCAGCTTAGAAAGGGGGAGCACTGAAGCTTTCTTT

J: TRBJ2-5
V: TRBV4-1
D: TRBD2
size: NA
CDR3: CASSQASARRLAGIDETQYF
DNA: TGCGCCAGCAGCCAAGCTTCGGCCCGTCGACTAGCGGGGATCGATGAGACCCAGTACTTC

J: TRBJ2-2
V: TRBV7-3
D: NA
size: once
CDR3: CASSLLQSTGELFF
DNA: TGTGCCAGCAGCTTATTACAGAGCACCGGGGAGCTGTTTTTT

J: TRBJ2-3
V: TRBV5-8
D: NA
size: NA
CDR3: CASSFQTQTGTSTDTQYF
DNA: TGTGCCAGCAGCTTTCAAACACAAACCGGGACTAGCACAGATACGCAGTATTTT

J: TRBJ2-7
V: TRBV5-4
D: NA
size: NA
CDR3: CASSLDSRYEQYF
DNA: TGTGCCAGCTCCCTAGACAGCCGTTACGAGCAGTACTTC

J: TRBJ1-2
V: TRBV6-1
D: NA
size: NA
CDR3: CASSETLSTDYGYTF
DNA: TGTGCCAGCAGTGAAACTCTCTCGACAGACTATGGCTACACCTTC

J: TRBJ1-2
V: TRBV4-2
D: NA
size: NA
CDR3: CASSQDGGRDGYTF
DNA: TGTGCCAGCAGCCAAGACGGGGGAAGGGATGGCTACACCTTC

J: TRBJ2-3
V: TRBV3-1/TRBV3-2
D: NA
size: once
CDR3: CASSQNSFTDTQYF
DNA: TGTGCCAGCAGCCAGAACAGCTTCACAGATACGCAGTATTTT

J: TRBJ2-7
V: TRBV7-6
D: TRBD2
size: NA
CDR3: CASSPQSGGFSYEQYF
DNA: TGTGCCAGCAGCCCCCAAAGCGGGGGTTTCTCCTACGAGCAGTACTTC

J: TRBJ2-5
V: TRBV5-6
D: TRBD2
size: NA
CDR3: CASSWATSGQETQYF
DNA: TGTGCCAGCAGCTGGGCAACTAGCGGCCAAGAGACCCAGTACTTC

J: TRBJ2-5
V: TRBV25-1
D: TRBD2
size: NA
CDR3: CASQGGRTSGGETQYF
DNA: TGTGCCAGCCAGGGAGGAAGGACTAGCGGGGGAGAGACCCAGTACTTC

J: TRBJ1-1
V: TRBV5-4
D: NA
size: NA
CDR3: CAACTAPMNTEAFF
DNA: TGTGCCGCGTGCACAGCTCCCATGAACACTGAAGCTTTCTTT

J: TRBJ2-7
V: TRBV14
D: TRBD1
size: NA
CDR3: CASSQVRGPQSSYEQYF
DNA: TGTGCCAGCAGCCAAGTTAGGGGGCCCCAAAGCTCCTACGAGCAGTACTTC

J: TRBJ1-6
V: TRBV14
D: TRBD1
size: NA
CDR3: CASSPGTGASYNSPLHF
DNA: TGTGCCAGCAGCCCCGGGACAGGGGCGTCCTATAATTCACCCCTCCACTTT

J: TRBJ2-4
V: TRBV11-2
D: TRBD1
size: NA
CDR3: CASSLEGQGFAKNIQYF
DNA: TGTGCCAGCAGTCTAGAGGGACAGGGGTTCGCCAAAAACATTCAGTACTTC

J: TRBJ2-5
V: TRBV5-1
D: NA
size: NA
CDR3: CASSLADQETQYF
DNA: TGCGCCAGCAGCTTGGCGGACCAAGAGACCCAGTACTTC

J: TRBJ2-1
V: TRBV4-2
D: NA
size: once
CDR3: CASSHQFAGRLDNEQFF
DNA: TGTGCCAGCAGCCACCAATTTGCGGGACGGCTTGACAATGAGCAGTTCTTC

J: TRBJ1-2
V: TRBV10-2
D: NA
size: NA
CDR3: CASTVNSDYGYTF
DNA: TGCGCCAGCACGGTGAACTCGGACTATGGCTACACCTTC

J: TRBJ1-2
V: TRBV2
D: TRBD1
size: NA
CDR3: CASSATTGQGANYGYTF
DNA: TGTGCCAGCAGTGCAACCACGGGACAGGGGGCAAACTATGGCTACACCTTC

J: TRBJ1-2
V: TRBV2
D: TRBD1
size: NA
CDR3: CASREKGAGYGYTF
DNA: TGTGCCAGCAGGGAAAAGGGGGCCGGCTATGGCTACACCTTC

J: TRBJ2-1
V: TRBV30
D: TRBD2
size: NA
CDR3: CAWSPGLAGRNEQFF
DNA: TGTGCCTGGAGTCCGGGACTAGCGGGGAGGAATGAGCAGTTCTTC

J: TRBJ2-3
V: TRBV12-5
D: NA
size: few
CDR3: CASVPSASDTQYF
DNA: TGTGCTAGTGTCCCGAGTGCTTCAGATACGCAGTATTTT

J: TRBJ2-1
V: TRBV11-2
D: TRBD2
size: once
CDR3: CASSRASGGAYEQFF
DNA: TGTGCCAGCAGCCGAGCTAGCGGGGGGGCCTATGAGCAGTTCTTC

J: TRBJ2-5
V: TRBV20-1
D: NA
size: NA
CDR3: CMGLVQETQYF
DNA: TGTATGGGACTCGTCCAAGAGACCCAGTACTTC

J: TRBJ2-7
V: TRBV5-6
D: TRBD2
size: few
CDR3: CASRAGGEQYF
DNA: TGTGCCAGCAGGGCCGGGGGGGAGCAGTACTTC

J: TRBJ2-1
V: TRBV2
D: NA
size: few
CDR3: CASRGDGDNEQFF
DNA: TGTGCCAGCAGGGGTGACGGAGACAATGAGCAGTTCTTC

J: TRBJ1-1
V: TRBV21-1
D: NA
size: NA
CDR3: CASSKDIINRGSTEAFF
DNA: TGTGCCAGCAGCAAAGACATCATAAACAGGGGGTCCACTGAAGCTTTCTTT

J: TRBJ1-4
V: TRBV4-2
D: NA
size: NA
CDR3: CASSLGGVPIEKLFF
DNA: TGTGCCAGCAGCCTCGGGGGAGTACCAATCGAAAAACTGTTTTTT

J: TRBJ1-1
V: TRBV9
D: NA
size: NA
CDR3: CASRAMNPGTEAFF
DNA: TGTGCCAGCAGGGCCATGAACCCGGGAACTGAAGCTTTCTTT

J: TRBJ2-7
V: TRBV19
D: NA
size: NA
CDR3: CASRLGTGPAYEQYF
DNA: TGTGCCAGTAGACTTGGTACGGGTCCGGCCTACGAGCAGTACTTC

J: TRBJ1-5
V: TRBV19
D: NA
size: NA
CDR3: CASSIGRVGQPQHF
DNA: TGTGCCAGTAGTATAGGCAGGGTCGGTCAGCCCCAGCATTTT

J: TRBJ2-1
V: TRBV29-1
D: TRBD1
size: NA
CDR3: CSVGGTGTGDPNEQFF
DNA: TGCAGCGTTGGAGGCACAGGGACAGGGGACCCCAATGAGCAGTTCTTC

J: TRBJ2-2
V: TRBV4-3
D: NA
size: NA
CDR3: CASRTQGSAGELFF
DNA: TGCGCCAGCAGAACTCAGGGGTCCGCCGGGGAGCTGTTTTTT

J: TRBJ2-3
V: TRBV2
D: NA
size: NA
CDR3: CASSENTVSTDTQYF
DNA: TGTGCCAGCAGTGAAAATACAGTCAGCACAGATACGCAGTATTTT

J: TRBJ2-5
V: TRBV9
D: TRBD1
size: NA
CDR3: CASSPWGQPGETQYF
DNA: TGTGCCAGCAGCCCCTGGGGACAGCCGGGGGAGACCCAGTACTTC

J: TRBJ2-7
V: TRBV14
D: NA
size: NA
CDR3: CASSQEAVVGYEQYF
DNA: TGTGCCAGCAGCCAAGAGGCGGTAGTTGGCTACGAGCAGTACTTC

J: TRBJ1-5
V: TRBV2
D: TRBD1
size: NA
CDR3: CASRNRDRVSTQPQHF
DNA: TGTGCCAGCAGGAACAGGGACAGGGTGTCTACTCAGCCCCAGCATTTT

J: TRBJ2-1
V: TRBV9
D: NA
size: NA
CDR3: CASSYTAEQFF
DNA: TGTGCCAGCTCATACACAGCAGAGCAGTTCTTC

J: TRBJ1-2
V: TRBV6-1
D: NA
size: NA
CDR3: CASSEGTQGSPYGYTF
DNA: TGTGCCAGCAGTGAAGGGACCCAGGGGTCTCCCTATGGCTACACCTTC

J: TRBJ1-3
V: TRBV2
D: NA
size: NA
CDR3: CASTSRSGNTIYF
DNA: TGTGCCAGCACGTCTCGCTCTGGAAACACCATATATTTT

J: TRBJ2-1
V: TRBV10-3
D: TRBD2
size: NA
CDR3: CAISVAGGHNEQFF
DNA: TGTGCCATCAGTGTAGCGGGGGGCCACAATGAGCAGTTCTTC

J: TRBJ1-1
V: TRBV6-5
D: TRBD1
size: NA
CDR3: CASSYIPAITGGAFF
DNA: TGTGCCAGCAGTTATATTCCAGCAATAACAGGGGGTGCTTTCTTT

J: TRBJ1-6
V: TRBV5-5
D: NA
size: NA
CDR3: CASRLDSPNSPLHF
DNA: TGTGCCAGCAGGTTGGACAGCCCGAATTCACCCCTCCACTTT

J: TRBJ2-2
V: TRBV12-5
D: TRBD1
size: NA
CDR3: CASIGTGGSTGELFF
DNA: TGTGCTAGTATAGGGACAGGGGGCAGCACCGGGGAGCTGTTTTTT

J: TRBJ2-1
V: TRBV7-3
D: NA
size: NA
CDR3: CASSLSRDNEQFF
DNA: TGTGCCAGCAGCTTAAGTCGGGACAATGAGCAGTTCTTC

J: TRBJ2-5
V: TRBV7-6
D: TRBD2
size: NA
CDR3: CASSLGLAGYQETQYF
DNA: TGTGCCAGCAGCTTAGGACTAGCGGGGTACCAAGAGACCCAGTACTTC

J: TRBJ2-2
V: TRBV9
D: NA
size: NA
CDR3: CASSVGRSTGELFF
DNA: TGTGCCAGCAGCGTAGGTAGAAGCACCGGGGAGCTGTTTTTT

J: TRBJ1-1
V: TRBV10-1
D: NA
size: once
CDR3: CASSEGRGRVTEAFF
DNA: TGCGCCAGCAGTGAGGGGCGGGGGCGCGTTACTGAAGCTTTCTTT

J: TRBJ1-4
V: TRBV19
D: NA
size: NA
CDR3: CASSIKQGNEKLFF
DNA: TGTGCCAGTAGTATTAAGCAGGGTAATGAAAAACTGTTTTTT

J: TRBJ2-1
V: TRBV10-3
D: NA
size: NA
CDR3: CATASTESSYNEQFF
DNA: TGTGCCACCGCAAGTACAGAGAGCTCCTACAATGAGCAGTTCTTC

J: TRBJ2-3
V: TRBV7-8
D: TRBD2
size: NA
CDR3: CASAGLAGGPGDTQYF
DNA: TGTGCCAGCGCCGGACTAGCGGGGGGGCCCGGAGATACGCAGTATTTT

J: TRBJ1-4
V: TRBV7-9
D: TRBD1
size: NA
CDR3: CASGGQGDEKLFF
DNA: TGTGCCAGCGGCGGACAGGGGGATGAAAAACTGTTTTTT

J: TRBJ1-5
V: TRBV4-1
D: TRBD1
size: NA
CDR3: CASSQKTGNYQPQHF
DNA: TGCGCCAGCAGCCAAAAGACAGGGAACTATCAGCCCCAGCATTTT

J: TRBJ1-5
V: TRBV6-5
D: TRBD1
size: once
CDR3: CASSRDRDQPQHF
DNA: TGTGCCAGCAGTCGAGACAGGGATCAGCCCCAGCATTTT

J: TRBJ1-3
V: TRBV19
D: NA
size: NA
CDR3: CASSLIPADSGNTIYF
DNA: TGTGCCAGTAGTTTAATCCCAGCGGACTCTGGAAACACCATATATTTT

J: TRBJ2-7
V: TRBV6-5
D: NA
size: NA
CDR3: CASRWRLTYEQYF
DNA: TGTGCCAGCAGATGGAGATTGACCTACGAGCAGTACTTC

J: TRBJ1-2
V: TRBV5-1
D: TRBD1
size: few
CDR3: CASSLDRTGGWGYTF
DNA: TGCGCCAGCAGCTTGGATCGGACAGGGGGCTGGGGCTACACCTTC